The source of this T cell receptor beta chain is a study of blood T cell repertoires in COVID-19. About the research overall: Samples representing acute and convalescent COVID-19 were sourced from the United States, Italy and Spain. T cells, B-cell-depleted T cells, or PBMCs provided the cDNA or gDNA that served as material.

The J segment lost 2 bases and the V segment lost 6 bases, leaving 7 bases of the junction unmatched. Germline V lookup: CDR1 MDHEN, CDR2 SYDVKM. The CDR3 runs 14 residues. Measured with immunoSEQ multiplex PCR; TCRdb has only the in-frame clones, and not every one. The table records approximately 44,000 clones, more than 90% of them present only once. Sequencing used peripheral blood. The chain joins TRBV28 to TRBJ2-7, with 7 bases lining up with TRBD1. The receptor's source is a man in his fifties or sixties with COVID-19, enrolled during active disease. In nucleotides, the CDR3 is TGTGCCAGCAGCTCTAACAGGGGAACCTACGAGCAGTACTTC. This sequence encodes CASSSNRGTYEQYF.